The rows below give T cell receptor beta chains drawn from one sample of a study of blood T cell repertoires in COVID-19. This table comes from immunoSEQ multiplex PCR, and its TCRdb copy is limited to in-frame clones, with some not included. The data show approximately 61,000 clones, about 86% seen once. The sequenced sample consisted of peripheral blood. These receptors came from a human donor in a cohort sampled during active COVID-19. CDR3s include the opening cysteine and the closing phenylalanine or tryptophan. The order of the fields is J gene, D gene, clone size, V gene, CDR3 DNA, CDR3 protein. A D gene is named only where the DNA matches it firmly. Part of the rows lack a size; the others show once, few, many or a class for expanded clones.

J: TRBJ2-1; D: NA; size: NA; V: TRBV12-3/TRBV12-4; DNA: TGTGCCAGCAGTTTCGCGGAGTACAATGAGCAGTTCTTC; CDR3: CASSFAEYNEQFF
J: TRBJ1-1; D: NA; size: NA; V: TRBV2; DNA: TGTGCCAGCAGTGGACCTCGGGGCAGGGGCACTGAAGCTTTCTTT; CDR3: CASSGPRGRGTEAFF
J: TRBJ2-7; D: NA; size: NA; V: TRBV6-5; DNA: TGTGCCAGCAGTTTAGGGTGGGGCAGCTCCTACGAGCAGTACTTC; CDR3: CASSLGWGSSYEQYF
J: TRBJ2-4; D: NA; size: NA; V: TRBV5-6; DNA: TGTGCCAGCAGCCCCGAAGGGATGGGGAGGTTAGCCAAAAACATTCAGTACTTC; CDR3: CASSPEGMGRLAKNIQYF
J: TRBJ1-2; D: TRBD1; size: NA; V: TRBV18; DNA: TGTGCCAGCTCACCCATCTTTGACAGGGCTGCTGGCTACACCTTC; CDR3: CASSPIFDRAAGYTF
J: TRBJ2-7; D: NA; size: NA; V: TRBV5-3; DNA: TGTGCCAGATACCAACAGGAGACCACCTACGAGCAGTACTTC; CDR3: CARYQQETTYEQYF
J: TRBJ1-1; D: NA; size: NA; V: TRBV27; DNA: TGTGCCAGCAGTTTATCAACAGAGCGGACTGAAGCTTTCTTT; CDR3: CASSLSTERTEAFF
J: TRBJ2-3; D: TRBD1; size: NA; V: TRBV27; DNA: TGTGCCAGCAGTCCAACCTACAGGGGAGCCGATACGCAGTATTTT; CDR3: CASSPTYRGADTQYF
J: TRBJ2-3; D: TRBD1; size: NA; V: TRBV18; DNA: TGTGCCAGCTCCCAGACAGGGGGCCTCACAGATACGCAGTATTTT; CDR3: CASSQTGGLTDTQYF
J: TRBJ1-2; D: TRBD1; size: once; V: TRBV5-5; DNA: TGTGCCAGCAGCTTGTATGGACAGGGGGCCGGTGGCTACACCTTC; CDR3: CASSLYGQGAGGYTF
J: TRBJ2-2; D: TRBD2; size: NA; V: TRBV7-9; DNA: TGTGCCAGCAGCTCTGGACTAGCGGAAAACACCGGGGAGCTGTTTTTT; CDR3: CASSSGLAENTGELFF
J: TRBJ2-5; D: TRBD1; size: NA; V: TRBV5-4; DNA: TGTGCCAGCAGCTTCTCGACAGGGTCAGAGACCCAGTACTTC; CDR3: CASSFSTGSETQYF
J: TRBJ2-5; D: TRBD1; size: NA; V: TRBV6-1; DNA: TGTGCCAGCACCTTACGCTCAGGGGGCGAAGAGACCCAGTACTTC; CDR3: CASTLRSGGEETQYF
J: TRBJ1-2; D: TRBD1; size: NA; V: TRBV19; DNA: TGTGCCAGTAGTGTCGGCCGGGACAGGGAGGACAATGGCTACACCTTC; CDR3: CASSVGRDREDNGYTF
J: TRBJ2-1; D: NA; size: NA; V: TRBV4-3; DNA: TGCGCCAGCAGCCAAGGGGTCAGCGTGGATGAGCAGTTCTTC; CDR3: CASSQGVSVDEQFF
J: TRBJ2-3; D: TRBD2; size: NA; V: TRBV5-1; DNA: TGCGCCAGCAGCTTGATCGAGCGGGGAGATACGCAGTATTTT; CDR3: CASSLIERGDTQYF
J: TRBJ2-3; D: TRBD2; size: NA; V: TRBV28; DNA: TGTGCCAGCAGTCCCTGGACTAGCGGGAGAGGGGATACGCAGTATTTT; CDR3: CASSPWTSGRGDTQYF
J: TRBJ2-2; D: TRBD2; size: NA; V: TRBV6-2/TRBV6-3; DNA: TGTGCCAGCAGTGTAAATAGCGGGATCACCGGGGAGCTGTTTTTT; CDR3: CASSVNSGITGELFF
J: TRBJ1-2; D: TRBD1; size: NA; V: TRBV7-9; DNA: TGTGCCAGCAGCTCACAGGGGGCTTTGGGTGGCTACACCTTC; CDR3: CASSSQGALGGYTF
J: TRBJ2-1; D: TRBD1; size: NA; V: TRBV9; DNA: TGTGCCAGCAGCCCCTGGACAGGGAGCTCCTACAATGAGCAGTTCTTC; CDR3: CASSPWTGSSYNEQFF
J: TRBJ1-1; D: TRBD1; size: NA; V: TRBV2; DNA: TGTGCCAGCAAAGAGGGGGCCAACCAGAACACTGAAGCTTTCTTT; CDR3: CASKEGANQNTEAFF
J: TRBJ2-3; D: NA; size: NA; V: TRBV29-1; DNA: TGCAGCGTTGGGCCTAGGGGCGATACGCAGTATTTT; CDR3: CSVGPRGDTQYF
J: TRBJ2-4; D: NA; size: NA; V: TRBV28; DNA: TGTGCCAGCAGTACAGGGCAGGCCGGGAACAAAAACATTCAGTACTTC; CDR3: CASSTGQAGNKNIQYF
J: TRBJ2-7; D: TRBD1; size: NA; V: TRBV5-5; DNA: TGTGCCAGCAGTAGGCAGGGGGCTTACGAGCAGTACTTC; CDR3: CASSRQGAYEQYF
J: TRBJ2-7; D: TRBD1; size: NA; V: TRBV2; DNA: TGTGCCAGCAGTAACTCCGGGACAGGGGCCTACGAGCAGTACTTC; CDR3: CASSNSGTGAYEQYF
J: TRBJ2-7; D: NA; size: NA; V: TRBV11-2; DNA: TGTGCCAGCAGCTTAGTCGGCGGATCCTACGAGCAGTACTTC; CDR3: CASSLVGGSYEQYF
J: TRBJ2-7; D: NA; size: NA; V: TRBV7-2; DNA: TGTGCCAGCAGCCTTGTGAGCTCCTACGAGCAGTACTTC; CDR3: CASSLVSSYEQYF
J: TRBJ1-5; D: TRBD1; size: NA; V: TRBV25-1; DNA: TGTGCCAGCGCCGGGACAGAGAAGCAGCCCCAGCATTTT; CDR3: CASAGTEKQPQHF
J: TRBJ1-2; D: NA; size: NA; V: TRBV29-1; DNA: TGCAGCGTTGAAGAGCGTGGAGGGAACTATGGCTACACCTTC; CDR3: CSVEERGGNYGYTF
J: TRBJ1-1; D: NA; size: once; V: TRBV7-9; DNA: TGTGCCAGCAGCGAAAAACGGGGGGCCGGGGACACTGAAGCTTTCTTT; CDR3: CASSEKRGAGDTEAFF
J: TRBJ1-1; D: NA; size: NA; V: TRBV21-1; DNA: TGTGTATCAGCAGGGGAAAAAGGGTTGAACACTGAAGCTTTCTTT; CDR3: CVSAGEKGLNTEAFF
J: TRBJ2-2; D: TRBD2; size: NA; V: TRBV2; DNA: TGTGCCAGCAGTGAAAGACTAGCGGGATCGGCCGGGGAGCTGTTTTTT; CDR3: CASSERLAGSAGELFF
J: TRBJ1-1; D: NA; size: NA; V: TRBV3-1/TRBV3-2; DNA: TGTGCCAGCAGCCAATACGGGGGAGGCACTGAAGCTTTCTTT; CDR3: CASSQYGGGTEAFF
J: TRBJ1-2; D: TRBD1; size: NA; V: TRBV28; DNA: TGTGCCAGCAGTTCCGTCGACAGGGGTAATTTCTATGGCTACACCTTC; CDR3: CASSSVDRGNFYGYTF
J: TRBJ2-1; D: TRBD1; size: NA; V: TRBV13; DNA: TGTGCCAGCAGCCAAGGAGGGGGACAGGCCCCCTACAATGAGCAGTTCTTC; CDR3: CASSQGGGQAPYNEQFF
J: TRBJ2-3; D: TRBD2; size: NA; V: TRBV3-1/TRBV3-2; DNA: TGTGCCAGCAGCCAAGATCTCCTAGCGGCCCGAGGAGATACGCAGTATTTT; CDR3: CASSQDLLAARGDTQYF
J: TRBJ2-7; D: TRBD2; size: NA; V: TRBV20-1; DNA: TGCAGTGCTAGTCTTCCGGGAGGGAAGTCTGGCGAGCAGTACTTC; CDR3: CSASLPGGKSGEQYF
J: TRBJ2-7; D: NA; size: NA; V: TRBV15; DNA: TGTGCCACCAGCAGAGATGTCGTCCCCCGGCAGTACTTC; CDR3: CATSRDVVPRQYF
J: TRBJ1-4; D: TRBD1; size: NA; V: TRBV5-1; DNA: TGCGCCAGCAGCCGGACAGGGGCCGATAATGAAAAACTGTTTTTT; CDR3: CASSRTGADNEKLFF
J: TRBJ1-5; D: NA; size: NA; V: TRBV2; DNA: TGTGCCACCACAAAAGAGCCGGCAGGGGATCAGCCCCAGCATTTT; CDR3: CATTKEPAGDQPQHF
J: TRBJ2-7; D: TRBD2; size: NA; V: TRBV6-2/TRBV6-3; DNA: TGTGCCAGCAGCAAATGGACTAGCGGGGGATCCTACGAGCAGTACTTC; CDR3: CASSKWTSGGSYEQYF
J: TRBJ2-2; D: NA; size: NA; V: TRBV29-1; DNA: TGCAGCGTTGAGGGCCCCATCACCGGGGAGCTGTTTTTT; CDR3: CSVEGPITGELFF